The text below deals with one TCR beta chain. Other DNA sequences in the same sample also yield this CDR3. This sample is part of a study of blood T cell repertoires in COVID-19. Study at large: The analysed material was cDNA or gDNA that came from T cells, B-cell-depleted T cells, or PBMCs.

Trimming cost V 4 bases and J 3 bases; bases outside gene matches: 2. Per germline, CDR1 SNHLY and CDR2 FYNNEI. The CDR3 loop spans 15 amino acids. Measured with immunoSEQ multiplex PCR; TCRdb has only the in-frame clones, and not every one. The table lists about 110,000 clones, roughly 85% of them singletons. Sequencing was done on a sample of peripheral blood. This rearrangement joins TRBV2 to TRBJ2-5, with 13 bases identical to TRBD2. The sequence came from a woman older than 75 with active or convalescent COVID-19. The DNA of the CDR3 is TGTGCCAGCAGTGGGACTAGCGGGAGAGAAGAGACCCAGTACTTC. The encoded protein is CASSGTSGREETQYF.